This T cell receptor (beta chain) comes out of a study of CD8+ T cells in alopecia areata. About this clone itself: Its target is not known.

Following RNA extraction, reverse transcription yielded cDNA that acted as the sequencing template. TCRdb's copy holds only in-frame clones and misses some; the assay was immunoSEQ multiplex PCR. The sample includes around 100,000 clones, 55% seen only once; the top ten take roughly 8.8%. Regarding the study as a whole: Patients shared TCRs less clearly than mice did, possibly owing to HLA. Affected lesional scalp, above all in alopecia totalis/universalis, was more clonal than normal scalp.

Germline lookup yields CDR1 MNHNY and CDR2 SVGAGI (reference sequence). Trimming removed 5 bases at V and 6 bases at J, with 14 bases between. The CDR3 contains 13 residues. The sequence was collected from a human donor in good health. The rearrangement uses TRBV6-6 and TRBJ2-7; D possibly corresponds to TRBD1 (6 bases). The material sequenced was CD4+ T cells sorted from blood. Here the CDR3 DNA reads TGTGCCAGCAGTGAGTTAGGGGGAATCGAGCAGTACTTC. Translation gives CASSELGGIEQYF.